The source of this T cell receptor (beta chain) is a study of vaccination and CD4 T cells after COVID-19. Study context: Two of the convalescents were Hispanic, and convalescents were six males and four females. Post-vaccine sampling followed dose two by a median approximately 74 days (range 14 to 241). The stimulus for the cells was overlapping spike peptides derived from SARS-CoV-2, HCoV-NL63, HCoV-OC43 and HCoV-229E.

Worth noting for this clonotype: Its target is not known.

Stated treatment: roughly 10-day PBMC culture with coronavirus spike peptide pools or control peptides (ViraFEST assay). Cultured CD4+ T cell DNA underwent sequencing with the Oncomine TCR Beta short-read assay. MiXCR, applied by TCRdb to the PCR reads, yields one record per CDR3 protein. This sample has about 12,000 distinct CDR3 sequences, with approximately 46% found just once. The receptor was isolated from a human donor who had recovered from COVID-19. Sample: CD4+ T cells from blood, cultured in vitro.

The CDR3: CASSPTPGNSGANVLTF. DNA for the CDR3: TGTGCCAGCAGCCCTACGCCAGGGAACTCTGGGGCCAACGTCCTGACTTTC. This chain uses TRBV7-6 with TRBJ2-6, with D tentatively TRBD1 (5 bases). The CDR3 length is 17 residues. Germline assignment: CDR1 SGHVS and CDR2 FNYEAQ. V dropped 5 bases and J dropped 0 bases, with 14 bases sitting between them.